This record concerns one TCR beta chain sequence. The antigen remains unidentified. This entry comes from a study of cytomegalovirus exposure and HLA in healthy donors. Study as a whole: In a previous analysis, 110 million or so unique TCR beta sequences were found from 170 million or so T cells. Study-wide results and limits: Some highly shared sequence variants likely arose as a pipeline artifact. When analyzed later, the rates of TCR association showed variation by HLA locus, with DRB1 the most and HLA-C the fewest. In a later analysis, most CMV-associated TCR beta chains appeared HLA-restricted.

Germline lookup yields CDR1 LGHNT and CDR2 FRNRAP. The CDR3 runs to 16 residues. The junction had 6 bases not matched to a gene; V was cut back by 0 bases and J by 6 bases. PCR primers comprised 60 Vbeta and 13 Jbeta primers. Sequencing used immunoSEQ multiplex PCR; TCRdb keeps in-frame clones, though not all of them. Counted here are 150,000 to 200,000 clones, about 82% occurring once; the ten biggest clones make up roughly 0.75%. This TCR derives from a woman between 18 and 29 years old in good health and CMV-seronegative. The rearrangement uses TRBV12-5 and TRBJ2-2; the match to TRBD1 covers 8 bases. What was sequenced was PBMCs. DNA for the CDR3: TGTGCTAGTGGTTTGGTACTAGGGACAGGCGCCGGGGAGCTGTTTTTT. Its translation is CASGLVLGTGAGELFF. Drawing the rest from reference TRBV12-5 and TRBJ2-2, the complete variable domain is DARVTQTPRHKVTEMGQEVTMRCQPILGHNTVFWYRQTMMQGLELLAYFRNRAPLDDSGMPKDRFSAEMPDATLATLKIQPSEPRDSAVYFCASGLVLGTGAGELFFGEGSRLTVL.